Following are 16 T cell receptor beta chains from one sample sequenced in a study of PD-L1 blockade in urothelial cancer. Data came from immunoSEQ multiplex PCR; TCRdb stores just in-frame clones and leaves some out. Among 70,000 or so clones listed, approximately 81% were seen once. Sequenced here: PBMCs, sampled around atezolizumab (anti-PD-L1) treatment. These receptors were obtained from a man in his 70s with urothelial cancer.

The chain uses TRBV5-4 and TRBJ1-4; D gene uncertain. Trimming shortened V by 4 bases and J by 12 bases, and 19 bases separated the two germline ends. CDR3 length equals 14 residues. CDR1 and CDR2 (germline): SGHNT, YYREEE (reference sequence). The CDR3 DNA is TGTGCCAGCAGCGCGACCCGGAGCGGAGACGAACTGTTTTTT. Its protein product is CASSATRSGDELFF.

The CDR3 DNA reads as TGTGCCAGCAGCTATAGCGGGAGTTCCTACAATGAGCAGTTCTTC. It translates to CASSYSGSSYNEQFF. The chain recombines TRBV5-8 with TRBJ2-1; 9 nucleotides align to TRBD2. Per the germline V gene, CDR1 is SGHTS and CDR2 is YDEGEE. The J segment lost 1 base and the V segment lost 3 bases, leaving 2 bases of the junction unmatched. There are 15 residues in the CDR3.

The rearrangement links TRBV5-5 to TRBJ1-2; tentatively, D is TRBD1 (6 bases). Germline values: CDR1 SGHKS, CDR2 YYEKEE (reference sequence). The CDR3 consists of 14 residues. Trimming pared 2 bases from V and 1 base from J, leaving 9 bases between. The CDR3 protein is CASSLGRGNYGYTF. The CDR3 DNA reads as TGTGCCAGCAGCTTAGGCAGGGGTAACTATGGCTACACCTTC.

The chain links TRBV5-4 to TRBJ2-7; 7 positions match TRBD2. This CDR3 spans 15 amino acids. V lost 0 bases to trimming and J lost 0 bases; unmatched junction nucleotides: 3. The germline V gene has CDR1 SGHNT and CDR2 YYREEE (reference sequence). The CDR3 spells CASSLGGGSSYEQYF. The DNA for the CDR3 is TGTGCCAGCAGCTTGGGGGGCGGGAGCTCCTACGAGCAGTACTTC.

The rearrangement uses TRBV5-6 and TRBJ2-5; 9 bases agree with TRBD2. The CDR3 sequence is 15 residues long. V was pared by 5 bases and J by 7 bases, with 12 bases of the junction left unmatched. Per germline, CDR1 SGHDT and CDR2 YYEEEE. The CDR3 is CASSYSGTSKWTQYF. The CDR3 DNA is TGTGCCAGCAGTTACTCAGGGACTAGCAAATGGACCCAGTACTTC.

The genes are TRBV19 and TRBJ1-2, with 7 bases identical to TRBD1. This CDR3 is 17 amino acids long. CDR1 and CDR2 from the germline V gene are LNHDA and SQIVND (reference sequence). The J segment lost 0 bases and the V segment lost 6 bases, leaving 13 bases of the junction unmatched. This CDR3 is CASRAGTALTSNYGYTF. The CDR3 bases are TGTGCCAGTAGAGCCGGGACAGCCTTGACCTCTAACTATGGCTACACCTTC.

DNA of the CDR3: TGCGCCAGCAGCGAGGGACTAGCGGGAGTGATCTCTGGGGCCAACGTCCTGACTTTC. This translates into CASSEGLAGVISGANVLTF. V gene TRBV5-1 combines with J gene TRBJ2-6; 14 bases are shared with TRBD2. CDR3 length: 19 residues. Looked up from germline, CDR1 is SGHRS and CDR2 is YFSETQ. V trimming: 4 bases; J trimming: 0 bases; junction bases outside the gene matches: 6. Based on the CDR3 plus reference TRBV5-1 and TRBJ2-6, the full variable domain is KAGVTQTPRYLIKTRGQQVTLSCSPISGHRSVSWYQQTPGQGLQFLFEYFSETQRNKGNFPGRFSGRQFSNSRSEMNVSTLELGDSALYLCASSEGLAGVISGANVLTFGAGSRLTVL.

As regards this clone: At one boundary the junction diverges from the germline segment, which might be a read error. The rearrangement joins TRBV5-1 to TRBJ2-7; TRBD2 aligns across 8 bases. The CDR3 totals 14 residues. Looked up from germline, CDR1 is SGHRS and CDR2 is YFSETQ. For the CDR3, the DNA is TGCACCAGCAGCACTACTAGCGGCTCCTACGAGCAGTACTTC. Protein sequence: CTSSTTSGSYEQYF.

The chain couples TRBV7-9 to TRBJ1-2; weak D call: TRBD1 (5 bases). The V gene's germline CDR1 is SEHNR and CDR2 FQNEAQ (reference sequence). CDR3 length equals 16 residues. Trimming left V 0 bases short and J 9 bases short, with 20 bases between. CDR3 region: CASSLAQGPFDLRYTF. The CDR3, as DNA: TGTGCCAGCAGCTTAGCCCAGGGTCCGTTCGATTTGCGCTACACCTTC.

The rearrangement uses TRBV27 and TRBJ2-1, with 16 bases identical to TRBD2. The V and J ends lost 2 bases and 7 bases, in that order; junction bases with no gene match: 8. The CDR3 contains 18 residues. CDR1 is MNHEY, CDR2 SMNVEV, per germline (reference sequence). The CDR3 spells CASSLGGTSGRAGNEQFF. DNA of the CDR3: TGTGCCAGCAGTTTAGGGGGGACTAGCGGGAGGGCCGGTAATGAGCAGTTCTTC.

The chain recombines TRBV11-2 with TRBJ2-7; 11 nucleotides match TRBD2. The ends lost 5 bases at V and 2 bases at J; junction bases unmatched: 8. This CDR3 has 16 amino acids. The V gene's germline CDR1 is SGHAT and CDR2 FQNNGV. CDR3 region: CASSPWTSGSPYEQYF. Written as DNA, the CDR3 is TGTGCCAGCAGCCCCTGGACTAGCGGGTCCCCCTACGAGCAGTACTTC.

This CDR3 is CASSPGTGVNYEQYF. DNA of the CDR3: TGTGCCAGCTCACCCGGTACGGGAGTGAACTACGAGCAGTACTTC. J is TRBJ2-7 and V is TRBV18; a possible D gene is TRBD2 (6 bases). Germline V gene sequence: CDR1 KGHSH, CDR2 LQKENI. The CDR3 runs 15 residues. Trimming stripped 3 bases from V and 3 bases from J, with 15 bases between.

The CDR3 is CASSGSGAGSGNTIYF. The DNA for the CDR3 is TGCGCCAGCAGCGGGTCGGGCGCGGGCTCTGGAAACACCATATATTTT. The chain employs TRBV5-1 and TRBJ1-3; D unclear. The CDR3 runs to 16 residues. The germline CDR1 and CDR2 sequences are SGHRS and YFSETQ. Trimming pared 4 bases from V and 0 bases from J, leaving 14 bases between.

The rearrangement uses TRBV28 and TRBJ2-2, with 11 bases aligning to TRBD2. The CDR3 extends over 16 amino acids. Germline V gene lookup returns CDR1 MDHEN and CDR2 SYDVKM. V lost 5 bases to trimming and J lost 3 bases; unmatched junction nucleotides: 5. The CDR3 DNA sequence: TGTGCCAGCAGTCCGGGTAGCGGGAGGGACACCGGGGAGCTGTTTTTT. Amino acid sequence: CASSPGSGRDTGELFF.

The chain combines TRBV30 with TRBJ2-2, with a possible D match to TRBD2 (5 bases). CDR1 GTSNPN and CDR2 SVGIG come from the germline V gene (reference sequence). This CDR3 region has 13 residues. V lost 4 bases and J lost 4, with 10 bases in between. In nucleotides, the CDR3 is TGTGCCTGGAACCGGGGAATCACCGGGGAGCTGTTTTTT. Its protein is CAWNRGITGELFF.

This chain connects TRBV5-4 to TRBJ1-4; D remains unclear. V lost 5 bases and J 0 bases, leaving 5 bases between the germline ends. Germline CDR1 is SGHNT and CDR2 is YYREEE (reference sequence). The CDR3 loop spans 13 amino acids. The CDR3 bases are TGTGCCAGCAGTTCAGCAACTAATGAAAAACTGTTTTTT. Amino acid sequence: CASSSATNEKLFF.